The 19 T cell receptor beta chains below were found in one sample sequenced in a study of cytomegalovirus exposure and HLA in healthy donors. Generated by immunoSEQ multiplex PCR, the TCRdb table keeps only in-frame clones and is missing some. This table holds 55,000 to 65,000 clones, roughly 96% found once. Material: PBMCs. The source is a man younger than 35 in good health and CMV-seronegative.

The chain employs TRBV19 and TRBJ1-5, with TRBD1 identical over 11 bases. Germline V gives CDR1 LNHDA, CDR2 SQIVND (reference sequence). V shed 4 bases and J 8 bases; nucleotides not matched to a gene: 7. There are 15 residues in the CDR3. CDR3 region: CASSTTGQGEKPQHF. The CDR3 coding sequence is TGTGCCAGTAGTACAACGGGACAGGGGGAGAAGCCCCAGCATTTT.

J is TRBJ2-2 and V is TRBV27, with 7 bases lining up with TRBD1. The junction had 5 bases not matched to a gene; V was cut back by 3 bases and J by 4 bases. The CDR3 extends over 15 amino acids. Germline loops: CDR1 MNHEY, CDR2 SMNVEV (reference sequence). This CDR3 is CASSFNRGGTGELFF. DNA for the CDR3: TGTGCCAGCAGTTTCAACAGGGGTGGCACCGGGGAGCTGTTTTTT.

V is TRBV2 and J is TRBJ2-2; D is ambiguous. The CDR3 is made up of 11 amino acids. Germline loops: CDR1 SNHLY, CDR2 FYNNEI. V lost 6 bases and J 3 bases, leaving 2 bases between the germline ends. The DNA for the CDR3 is TGTGCCAGCAGCGACACCGGGGAGCTGTTTTTT. Translating gives CASSDTGELFF.

The V call is TRBV7-6, the J call TRBJ2-1; 11 bases match TRBD2. This CDR3 has 15 amino acids. V lost 5 bases and J lost 7; bases outside the gene matches: 7. Germline V gene data show CDR1 as SGHVS and CDR2 as FNYEAQ. Here the CDR3 reads CASSPQRTSGNEQFF. The CDR3 DNA is TGTGCCAGCAGCCCCCAGCGGACTAGCGGGAATGAGCAGTTCTTC.

This clone was recorded only once. The V gene is TRBV11-2, the J gene TRBJ2-5; TRBD1 matches 7 bases. Germline V gene sequence: CDR1 SGHAT, CDR2 FQNNGV. Trimming removed 4 bases from V and 5 bases from J; junction bases left unmatched: 10. The CDR3 contains 15 residues. CDR3 sequence: CASSSLTGPGETQYF. The CDR3 DNA reads as TGTGCCAGCAGCTCCTTGACAGGGCCAGGGGAGACCCAGTACTTC.

The V and J genes are TRBV28 and TRBJ1-2; possibly TRBD1 for D (5 bases). V was trimmed by 6 bases and J by 6 bases, leaving 8 bases between them. Germline CDR1 reads MDHEN; CDR2 reads SYDVKM. The CDR3 runs to 11 residues. The CDR3, as DNA: TGTGCCAGCAGGGACAAAGATGGCTACACCTTC. This sequence encodes CASRDKDGYTF.

The V gene is TRBV4-1, the J gene TRBJ2-3, with 7 bases aligning to TRBD1. Looked up from germline, CDR1 is MGHRA and CDR2 is YSYEKL. CDR3 length: 15 amino acids. The V and J ends lost 4 bases and 2 bases, in that order; junction bases with no gene match: 6. The CDR3 DNA sequence: TGCGCCAGCAGCCTAAGGGACAGACACACAGATACGCAGTATTTT. Translating gives CASSLRDRHTDTQYF.

This clone has just a few counts. The rearrangement uses TRBV2 and TRBJ2-7; D possibly corresponds to TRBD1 (5 bases). V was pared by 5 bases and J by 6 bases, with 8 bases between. The CDR3 has 11 amino acids. CDR1 and CDR2 (germline): SNHLY, FYNNEI. The CDR3 DNA sequence: TGTGCCAGCAGTCTACAGGTCGAGCAGTACTTC. Residues: CASSLQVEQYF.

The V and J genes are TRBV19 and TRBJ2-7, with no clear D. In germline, CDR1 is LNHDA, CDR2 SQIVND (reference sequence). CDR3 size: 12 residues. V was clipped by 2 bases and J by 5 bases, with 7 bases between them. The CDR3 nucleotides are TGTGCCAGTAGTATATATCCCCACGAGCAGTACTTC. This gives the protein CASSIYPHEQYF.

This clone has only one observation. V is TRBV5-1 and J is TRBJ2-3; a possible D gene is TRBD2 (5 bases). Germline loops: CDR1 SGHRS, CDR2 YFSETQ. CDR3 length equals 14 residues. Trimming left V 4 bases short and J 2 bases short, with 11 bases between. This chain's CDR3 is CASSPDLATDTQYF. The CDR3 DNA reads TGCGCCAGCAGCCCAGACCTAGCCACAGATACGCAGTATTTT.

This clone has only a few counts. This rearrangement joins TRBV4-3 to TRBJ2-6; D possibly corresponds to TRBD1 (6 bases). The length of the CDR3 is 16 residues. Germline-derived CDR1 and CDR2 are LGHNA and YSLEER. Trimming removed 0 bases from V and 2 bases from J, with 8 bases in between. In nucleotides, the CDR3 is TGCGCCAGCAGCCAAGATGGGGGCGCTGGGGCCAACGTCCTGACTTTC. Translated: CASSQDGGAGANVLTF.

The chain recombines TRBV19 with TRBJ2-6; 8 nucleotides align to TRBD1. V lost 5 bases, J lost 2 bases, and 5 bases stayed unmatched. Germline values: CDR1 LNHDA, CDR2 SQIVND (reference sequence). The CDR3 totals 16 residues. The CDR3 loop is CASSLGQVPGANVLTF. In nucleotides, the CDR3 is TGTGCCAGTAGTTTGGGACAGGTCCCTGGGGCCAACGTCCTGACTTTC.

The chain links TRBV27 to TRBJ2-1, with 8 bases matching TRBD2. Germline loops: CDR1 MNHEY, CDR2 SMNVEV (reference sequence). This CDR3 comprises 14 residues. Losses at the gene ends were 5 bases for V and 4 bases for J; bases not matched to a gene: 4. Written as DNA, the CDR3 is TGTGCCAGCAGTGGCGTAGCGGGATACAATGAGCAGTTCTTC. Translated, it gives CASSGVAGYNEQFF.

This clone came up a few times. This chain connects TRBV5-1 to TRBJ2-1; tentatively, D is TRBD1 (5 bases). Germline CDR1 and CDR2: SGHRS and YFSETQ. The ends were cut back, 0 bases at V and 3 bases at J, with 10 bases in the middle. This CDR3 is 15 amino acids long. CDR3 sequence: CASSLVQGVYNEQFF. DNA for the CDR3: TGCGCCAGCAGCTTGGTGCAGGGCGTCTACAATGAGCAGTTCTTC.

V usage is TRBV15 and J usage is TRBJ1-4; D is unclear. CDR1 and CDR2 (germline): LNHNV, YYDKDF (reference sequence). Trimming cost V 4 bases and J 8 bases, with 11 bases left between them. This CDR3 has 13 amino acids. The CDR3: CATSNRGGEKLFF. The DNA for the CDR3 is TGTGCCACCAGCAATCGGGGAGGGGAAAAACTGTTTTTT.

The V call is TRBV5-1, the J call TRBJ1-1; D may be TRBD1 (6 bases). CDR1 is SGHRS, CDR2 YFSETQ, per germline. This CDR3 has 13 amino acids. V gave up 4 bases and J gave up 0 bases, with 7 bases separating them. CDR3 nucleotides: TGCGCCAGCAGCGGGGGCTTGAACACTGAAGCTTTCTTT. It encodes CASSGGLNTEAFF.

This rearrangement joins TRBV6-1 to TRBJ1-1; the D gene is possibly TRBD1 (5 bases). Germline CDR1 MNHNS, CDR2 SASEGT. This CDR3 has 14 residues. V was cut by 5 bases and J by 6 bases, with 16 bases left in between. CDR3 protein: CASSPRGGVPEAFF. The CDR3 nucleotides read TGTGCCAGCAGTCCCCGTGGGGGGGTCCCTGAAGCTTTCTTT.

This chain links TRBV7-3 with TRBJ2-7; the match to TRBD2 covers 11 bases. Germline CDR1 is SGHTA and CDR2 is FQGTGA. V was pared by 5 bases and J by 2 bases, with 8 bases of the junction left unmatched. The CDR3 sequence is 16 residues long. The CDR3 bases are TGTGCCAGCAGCATCCTTTCTAGCGGGAGGACCTACGAGCAGTACTTC. This codes for CASSILSSGRTYEQYF.

The J gene is TRBJ2-7, the V gene TRBV6-5; the match to TRBD1 covers 7 bases. V trimming: 6 bases; J trimming: 7 bases; junction bases outside the gene matches: 12. Germline assignment: CDR1 MNHEY and CDR2 SVGAGI. CDR3 size: 14 residues. As DNA, the CDR3 is TGTGCCAGCAGCACAGGGGACACCGTTTCTGAGCAGTACTTC. Translation gives CASSTGDTVSEQYF.